This T cell receptor beta chain was obtained from a study of cytotoxic CD8 clonotypes in ibrutinib-treated CLL. Clones were read by immunoSEQ multiplex PCR, and TCRdb kept only the in-frame ones, dropping some. The data hold approximately 74,000 clones, with around 80% observed a single time. This CDR3 is built from 16 residues. Germline CDR1 is SGHRS and CDR2 is YFSETQ. V was shortened by 1 base and J by 2 bases, with 16 bases between the two germline ends. This sample comprised PBMCs, obtained at disease progression, from a patient treated with ibrutinib. The genes are TRBV5-1 and TRBJ2-7, with a tentative D call TRBD1 (5 bases). The sequence was collected from a human donor with chronic lymphocytic leukemia. This CDR3 is CASSLFLAGHPYEQYF. The CDR3 nucleotides are TGCGCCAGCAGCTTGTTTCTGGCAGGGCACCCCTACGAGCAGTACTTC.